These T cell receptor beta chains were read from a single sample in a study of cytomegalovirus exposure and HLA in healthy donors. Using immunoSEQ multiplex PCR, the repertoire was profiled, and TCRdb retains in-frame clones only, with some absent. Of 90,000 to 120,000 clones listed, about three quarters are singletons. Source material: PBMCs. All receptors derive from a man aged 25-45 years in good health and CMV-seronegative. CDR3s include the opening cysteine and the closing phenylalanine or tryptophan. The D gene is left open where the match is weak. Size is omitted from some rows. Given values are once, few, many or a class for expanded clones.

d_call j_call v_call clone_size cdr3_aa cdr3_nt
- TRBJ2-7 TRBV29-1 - CSVEQGGNYEQYF TGCAGCGTTGAACAGGGAGGAAACTACGAGCAGTACTTC
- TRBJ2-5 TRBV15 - CATSRPRDSQETQYF TGTGCCACCAGCAGGCCCAGGGACTCCCAAGAGACCCAGTACTTC
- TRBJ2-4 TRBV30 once CAWSLAGANKNIQYF TGTGCCTGGAGTTTGGCGGGGGCCAACAAAAACATTCAGTACTTC
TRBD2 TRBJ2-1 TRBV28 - CASSQRGTIYNEQFF TGTGCCAGCAGCCAACGCGGGACTATCTACAATGAGCAGTTCTTC
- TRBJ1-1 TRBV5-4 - CASSAGPEAFF TGTGCCAGCAGCGCCGGTCCGGAAGCTTTCTTT
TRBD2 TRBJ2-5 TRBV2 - CASSVPRLAEYQETQYF TGTGCCAGCAGTGTCCCCCGACTAGCGGAATACCAAGAGACCCAGTACTTC
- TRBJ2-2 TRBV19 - CASSMRGTGELFF TGTGCCAGTAGTATGCGGGGAACCGGGGAGCTGTTTTTT
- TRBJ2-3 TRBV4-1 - CASSQAGDTDTQYF TGCGCCAGCAGCCAAGCAGGGGACACAGATACGCAGTATTTT
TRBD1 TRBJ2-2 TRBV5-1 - CASSSDPGTGPGELFF TGCGCCAGCAGCTCAGACCCCGGGACAGGGCCCGGGGAGCTGTTTTTT
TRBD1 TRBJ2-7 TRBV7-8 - CASSPGPGQGAYEQYF TGTGCCAGCAGCCCAGGGCCGGGACAGGGGGCCTACGAGCAGTACTTC
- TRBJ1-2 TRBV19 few CASSIFGVLYGYTF TGTGCCAGTAGTATCTTCGGGGTTTTGTATGGCTACACCTTC
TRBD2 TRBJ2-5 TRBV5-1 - CASSAGKRGGGHQETQYF TGCGCCAGCAGCGCGGGAAAGCGGGGGGGCGGACACCAAGAGACCCAGTACTTC
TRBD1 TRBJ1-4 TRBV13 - CASSLVGTGGLTNEKLFF TGTGCCAGCAGCTTAGTCGGGACAGGGGGCCTGACTAATGAAAAACTGTTTTTT
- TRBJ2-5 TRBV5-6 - CASSLGQIEETQYF TGTGCCAGCAGCTTGGGACAGATCGAAGAGACCCAGTACTTC
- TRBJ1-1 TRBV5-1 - CASSLSGGTEAFF TGCGCCAGCAGCTTGTCCGGGGGTACTGAAGCTTTCTTT
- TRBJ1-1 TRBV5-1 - CASSLQTGSYTPNTEAFF TGCGCCAGCAGCCTCCAGACAGGATCGTATACTCCGAACACTGAAGCTTTCTTT